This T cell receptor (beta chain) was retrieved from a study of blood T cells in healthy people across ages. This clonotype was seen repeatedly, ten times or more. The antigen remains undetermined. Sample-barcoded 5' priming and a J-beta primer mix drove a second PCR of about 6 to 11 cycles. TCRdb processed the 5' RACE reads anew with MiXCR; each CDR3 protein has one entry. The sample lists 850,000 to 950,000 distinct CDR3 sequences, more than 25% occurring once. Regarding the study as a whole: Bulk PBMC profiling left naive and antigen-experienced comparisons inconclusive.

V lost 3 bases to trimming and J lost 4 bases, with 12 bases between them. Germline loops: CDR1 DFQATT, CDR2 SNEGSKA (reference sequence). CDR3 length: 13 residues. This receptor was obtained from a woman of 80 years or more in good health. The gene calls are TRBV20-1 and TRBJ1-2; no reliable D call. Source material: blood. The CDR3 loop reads CSAREGRRYGYTF. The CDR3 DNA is TGCAGTGCTAGGGAGGGCAGGCGCTATGGCTACACCTTC.